Listed here is a single T cell receptor (beta chain). Its antigen is not known. The germline V gene has CDR1 SGHTA and CDR2 FQGNSA. CDR3 length equals 19 residues. UMI-tagged TRB cDNA libraries were built via 5' RACE. TCRdb re-called the 5' RACE reads and catalogs CDR3 proteins one per entry, DNA excluded. The repertoire table contains over 50,000 distinct CDR3 sequences. The data stem from a study of CXCR3-negative and CXCR3-positive naive CD8 T cells. Study results and limitations: More hydrophobic TRB CDR3s occurred in CXCR3-positive than in CXCR3-negative naive cells.

The origin of this receptor is a human donor in good health. Some clones in this sample may be carry-over from other donors' samples. V usage is TRBV7-2 and J usage is TRBJ2-3; with no DNA, the TCRdb D assignment of TRBD2 cannot be verified. Sequencing used naive CXCR3+ CD8+ T cells from blood. Subset meaning: CD45RO-CCR7+CD27+CD95- naive CD8+ T cells expressing CXCR3 (TNR3+). The CDR3 region is CASSSPKGLAGGPGDTQYF.